Listed below are T cell receptor beta chains from one sample, sequenced in a study of cytomegalovirus exposure and HLA in healthy donors. The table came from immunoSEQ multiplex PCR; TCRdb's copy has only in-frame clones and leaves some out. Of over 130,000 clones listed, 55% to 80% are singletons. The material sequenced was PBMCs. The receptors were gathered from a woman aged 60 to 75 in good health and CMV-seropositive. Both conserved end residues are part of each CDR3. Each record gives: V gene, J gene, D gene, clone size, CDR3 DNA, CDR3 protein. The D gene is left open where the match is weak. Not all rows give a size; the values are once, few, many and, for expanded clones, a class.

V: TRBV11-2; J: TRBJ2-1; D: -; size: -; DNA: TGTGCCAGCAGCTTAGGGTCTAGCGCCGCCACCGAGCAGTTCTTC; CDR3: CASSLGSSAATEQFF
V: TRBV29-1; J: TRBJ2-7; D: -; size: -; DNA: TGCAGCGTTGCTAGAAGCCCCTACGAGCAGTACTTC; CDR3: CSVARSPYEQYF
V: TRBV27; J: TRBJ2-3; D: -; size: -; DNA: TGTGCCAGCAGTTTATCCCCCTATAGCACAGATACGCAGTATTTT; CDR3: CASSLSPYSTDTQYF
V: TRBV5-6; J: TRBJ2-7; D: -; size: few; DNA: TGTGCCAGCAGCTTGTCCGGCTACGAGCAGTACTTC; CDR3: CASSLSGYEQYF
V: TRBV5-1; J: TRBJ2-1; D: -; size: -; DNA: TGCGCCAGCAGCTTGGGTGGTAGCGACAATGAGCAGTTCTTC; CDR3: CASSLGGSDNEQFF
V: TRBV30; J: TRBJ1-5; D: -; size: few; DNA: TGTGCCTGGAGTCTAGGGGGGGAACAAATTCAGCCCCAGCATTTT; CDR3: CAWSLGGEQIQPQHF
V: TRBV15; J: TRBJ1-4; D: TRBD1; size: -; DNA: TGTGCCACCAGCCCGCGGGACAGCTTTAATGAAAAACTGTTTTTT; CDR3: CATSPRDSFNEKLFF
V: TRBV29-1; J: TRBJ2-7; D: -; size: -; DNA: TGCAGCGTTGAAGTTAACTACGAGCAGTACTTC; CDR3: CSVEVNYEQYF
V: TRBV19; J: TRBJ2-7; D: -; size: -; DNA: TGTGCCAGTAGTATGAACAGGGCCCGAGACGAGCAGTACTTC; CDR3: CASSMNRARDEQYF
V: TRBV27; J: TRBJ2-7; D: TRBD1; size: -; DNA: TGTGCCAGCAAAAATACCGGGACAGGTCCCTATGAGCAGTACTTC; CDR3: CASKNTGTGPYEQYF